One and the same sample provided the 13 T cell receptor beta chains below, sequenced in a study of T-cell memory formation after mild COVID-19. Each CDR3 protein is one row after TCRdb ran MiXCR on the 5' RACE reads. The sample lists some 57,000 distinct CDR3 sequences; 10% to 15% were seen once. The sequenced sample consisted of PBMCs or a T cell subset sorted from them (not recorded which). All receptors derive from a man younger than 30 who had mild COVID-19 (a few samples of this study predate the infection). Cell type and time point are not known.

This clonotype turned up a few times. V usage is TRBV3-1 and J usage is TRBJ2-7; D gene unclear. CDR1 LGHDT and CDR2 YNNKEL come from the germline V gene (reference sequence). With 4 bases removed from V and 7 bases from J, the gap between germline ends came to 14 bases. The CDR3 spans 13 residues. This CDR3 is CASSPTAVGEQYF. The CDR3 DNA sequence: TGTGCCAGCAGCCCAACGGCTGTGGGGGAGCAGTACTTC.

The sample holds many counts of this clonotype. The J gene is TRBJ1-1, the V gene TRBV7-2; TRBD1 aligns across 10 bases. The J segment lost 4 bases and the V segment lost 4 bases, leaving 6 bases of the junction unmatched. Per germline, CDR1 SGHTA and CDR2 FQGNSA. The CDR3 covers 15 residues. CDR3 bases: TGTGCCAGCAGCTGGTTATGGACAGGGGGCACTGAAGCTTTCTTT. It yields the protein CASSWLWTGGTEAFF.

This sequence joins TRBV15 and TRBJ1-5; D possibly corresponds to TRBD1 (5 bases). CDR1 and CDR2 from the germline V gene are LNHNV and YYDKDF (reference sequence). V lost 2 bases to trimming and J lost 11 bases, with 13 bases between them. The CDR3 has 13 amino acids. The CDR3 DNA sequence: TGTGCCACCAGCAGATCCGGGGCCGGGGCCCAGCATTTT. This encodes CATSRSGAGAQHF.

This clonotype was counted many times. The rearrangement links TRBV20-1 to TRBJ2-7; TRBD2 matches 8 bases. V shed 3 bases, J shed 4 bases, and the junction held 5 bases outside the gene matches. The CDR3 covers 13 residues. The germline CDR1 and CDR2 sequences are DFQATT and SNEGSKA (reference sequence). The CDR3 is CSASIASGYEQYV. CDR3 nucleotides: TGCAGTGCTAGTATCGCTAGCGGGTACGAGCAGTACGTC.

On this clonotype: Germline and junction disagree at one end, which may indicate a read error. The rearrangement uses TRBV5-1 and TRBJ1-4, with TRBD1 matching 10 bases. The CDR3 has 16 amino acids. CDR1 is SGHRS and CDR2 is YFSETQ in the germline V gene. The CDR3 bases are TGCGCCAGAAGCTTGGGGGACAGGGGATTTAATGAAAAACTGTTTTTT. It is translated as CARSLGDRGFNEKLFF.

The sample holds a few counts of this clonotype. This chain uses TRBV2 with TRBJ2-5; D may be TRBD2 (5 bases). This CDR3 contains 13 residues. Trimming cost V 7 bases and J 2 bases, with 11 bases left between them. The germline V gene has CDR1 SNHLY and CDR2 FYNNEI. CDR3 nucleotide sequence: TGTGCCAGCAAGCGGACGGTTCAAGAGACCCAGTACTTC. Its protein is CASKRTVQETQYF.

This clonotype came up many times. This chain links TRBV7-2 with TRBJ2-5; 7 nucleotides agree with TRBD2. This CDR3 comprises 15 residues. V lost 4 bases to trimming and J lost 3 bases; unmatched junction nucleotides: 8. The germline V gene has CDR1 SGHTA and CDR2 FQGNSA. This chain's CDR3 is CASSSFGSGEETQYF. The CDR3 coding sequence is TGTGCCAGCAGCTCCTTCGGGAGCGGGGAAGAGACCCAGTACTTC.

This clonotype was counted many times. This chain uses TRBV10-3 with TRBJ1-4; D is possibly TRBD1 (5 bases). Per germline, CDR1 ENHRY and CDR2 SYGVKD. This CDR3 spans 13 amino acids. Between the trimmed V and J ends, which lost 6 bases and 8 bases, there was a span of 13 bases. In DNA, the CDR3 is TGTGCCATCAGCGCGGGGACGGGAGAAAAACTGTTTTTT. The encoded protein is CAISAGTGEKLFF.

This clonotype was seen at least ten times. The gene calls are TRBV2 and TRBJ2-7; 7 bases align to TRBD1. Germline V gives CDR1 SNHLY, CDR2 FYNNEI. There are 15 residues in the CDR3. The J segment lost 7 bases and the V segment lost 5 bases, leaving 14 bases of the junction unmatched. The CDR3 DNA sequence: TGTGCCAGCAGTCCACAGGGGAGATCCTACGGGGAGCAGTACTTC. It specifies CASSPQGRSYGEQYF.

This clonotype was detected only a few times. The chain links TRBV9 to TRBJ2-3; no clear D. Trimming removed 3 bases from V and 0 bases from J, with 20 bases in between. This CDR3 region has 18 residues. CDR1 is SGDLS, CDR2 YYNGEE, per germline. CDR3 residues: CASSATHHLPPSTDTQYF. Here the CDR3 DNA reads TGTGCCAGCAGCGCTACCCACCACCTCCCCCCTAGCACAGATACGCAGTATTTT.

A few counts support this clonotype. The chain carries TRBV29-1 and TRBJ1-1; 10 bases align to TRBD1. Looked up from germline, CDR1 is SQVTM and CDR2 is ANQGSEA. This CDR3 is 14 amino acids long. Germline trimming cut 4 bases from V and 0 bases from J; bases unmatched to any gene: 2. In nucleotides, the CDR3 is TGCAGCGTTGGGGACAGGGGTATGAACACTGAAGCTTTCTTT. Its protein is CSVGDRGMNTEAFF. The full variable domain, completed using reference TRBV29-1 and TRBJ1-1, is SAVISQKPSRDICQRGTSLTIQCQVDSQVTMMFWYRQQPGQSLTLIATANQGSEATYESGFVIDKFPISRPNLTFSTLTVSNMSPEDSSIYLCSVGDRGMNTEAFFGQGTRLTVV.

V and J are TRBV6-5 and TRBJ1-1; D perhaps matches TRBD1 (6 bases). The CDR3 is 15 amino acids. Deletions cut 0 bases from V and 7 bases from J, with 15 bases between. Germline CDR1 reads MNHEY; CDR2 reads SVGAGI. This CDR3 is CASSYSLDSSFEAFF. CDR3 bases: TGTGCCAGCAGTTACTCTTTGGACAGCAGCTTTGAAGCTTTCTTT.

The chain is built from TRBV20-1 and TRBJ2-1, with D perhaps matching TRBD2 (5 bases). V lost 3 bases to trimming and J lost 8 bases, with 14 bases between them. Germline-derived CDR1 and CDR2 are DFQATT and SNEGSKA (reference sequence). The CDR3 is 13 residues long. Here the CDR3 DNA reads TGCAGTGCTAGGTCTCCGGGTAGCGATGAGCAGTTCTTC. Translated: CSARSPGSDEQFF.